The 28 T cell receptor beta chains in this list originate from one sample, sequenced in a study of cytomegalovirus exposure and HLA in healthy donors. 13 Jbeta primers and 60 Vbeta primers were used for the PCR. Assay: immunoSEQ multiplex PCR; the TCRdb copy retains only in-frame clones and omits some. Counted here are 140,000 to 150,000 clones, less than 90% occurring once; the ten biggest clones make up 2% to 2.5%. The sequencing input was PBMCs. These receptors all stem from a boy younger than 10 in good health and CMV-seronegative.

The V and J genes are TRBV7-3 and TRBJ2-5, with 12 positions matching TRBD2. Germline V CDR1 and CDR2: SGHTA, FQGTGA. The trim removed 5 bases at V and 5 bases at J, leaving 9 bases unmatched. The CDR3 covers 16 residues. CDR3 nucleotide sequence: TGTGCCAGCAGCCGCAGACTAGCGGGGGCGGGGGAGACCCAGTACTTC. This gives the protein CASSRRLAGAGETQYF.

This clone has just a few counts. The rearrangement uses TRBV6-6 and TRBJ2-7; 8 bases align to TRBD1. CDR1 is MNHNY and CDR2 is SVGAGI in the germline V gene (reference sequence). The CDR3 runs 13 residues. V trimming: 8 bases; J trimming: 6 bases; junction bases outside the gene matches: 9. The CDR3 protein is CASGPGGRGEQYF. The CDR3 nucleotides are TGTGCCAGCGGGCCAGGGGGCCGTGGCGAGCAGTACTTC.

The V gene is TRBV6-5, the J gene TRBJ2-4, with TRBD1 identical over 9 bases. Germline assignment: CDR1 MNHEY and CDR2 SVGAGI. This CDR3 spans 14 amino acids. Trimming at V came to 5 bases and at J to 9 bases, leaving 8 bases not matched to a gene. CDR3 protein: CASSRGQGVGIQYF. The CDR3 nucleotides are TGTGCCAGCAGTCGGGGACAGGGTGTTGGCATTCAGTACTTC.

This chain joins TRBV9 and TRBJ2-6; D ambiguous. CDR1 and CDR2 (germline): SGDLS, YYNGEE. CDR3 size: 16 residues. Trimming pared 0 bases from V and 0 bases from J, leaving 7 bases between. The CDR3 coding sequence is TGTGCCAGCAGCGTAGACCCGAGCTCTGGGGCCAACGTCCTGACTTTC. Translation: CASSVDPSSGANVLTF.

The CDR3 reads CASSFRGQGARQETQYF. As DNA, the CDR3 is TGCGCCAGCAGCTTCCGGGGACAGGGGGCAAGGCAAGAGACCCAGTACTTC. The V call is TRBV5-1, the J call TRBJ2-5; 12 bases line up with TRBD1. Germline CDR1 is SGHRS and CDR2 is YFSETQ. The CDR3 contains 17 residues. Trimming took 2 bases from V and 2 from J; bases not matched to a gene: 7.

The rearrangement uses TRBV4-3 and TRBJ1-4; D is ambiguous. The CDR3 sequence is 15 residues long. Germline V gene data show CDR1 as LGHNA and CDR2 as YSLEER. Trimming left V 3 bases short and J 0 bases short, with 8 bases between. The chain's CDR3 is CASSQRDTTNEKLFF. The CDR3 DNA sequence: TGCGCCAGCAGCCAGCGAGATACAACTAATGAAAAACTGTTTTTT.

The V and J genes are TRBV4-1 and TRBJ1-6; D is uncertain. Trimming took 1 base from V and 7 from J, leaving 11 bases between them. Germline CDR1 MGHRA, CDR2 YSYEKL. CDR3 size: 15 residues. The CDR3 reads CASSQGAGPNSPLHF. Here the CDR3 DNA reads TGCGCCAGCAGCCAAGGAGCAGGTCCAAATTCACCCCTCCACTTT.

This clone was seen a handful of times. The rearrangement links TRBV6-1 to TRBJ1-5, with 9 nucleotides matching TRBD1. Germline V gene sequence: CDR1 MNHNS, CDR2 SASEGT. V lost 2 bases to trimming and J lost 0 bases; unmatched junction nucleotides: 14. This CDR3 spans 20 amino acids. CDR3 residues: CASSEIQGQGNRHSNQPQHF. CDR3 DNA: TGTGCCAGCAGTGAAATACAAGGACAGGGGAACCGCCATAGCAATCAGCCCCAGCATTTT.

V is TRBV7-9 and J is TRBJ1-2; no reliable D call. Germline V CDR1 and CDR2: SEHNR, FQNEAQ (reference sequence). The CDR3 is 16 residues long. V lost 5 bases and J lost 7, with 23 bases in between. In DNA, the CDR3 is TGTGCCAGCAGCCCTAGTCGAAGGCCCCTTGCCCTTGGCTACACCTTC. The encoded protein is CASSPSRRPLALGYTF.

V and J are TRBV7-8 and TRBJ2-3, with TRBD1 as a possible D gene (6 bases). Germline values: CDR1 SGHVS, CDR2 FQNEAQ. V was clipped by 5 bases and J by 2 bases, with 11 bases between them. There are 14 residues in the CDR3. CDR3 in amino acids: CASSAGQITDTQYF. DNA of the CDR3: TGTGCCAGCAGCGCCGGACAGATCACAGATACGCAGTATTTT.

This clone appeared once. The V and J genes are TRBV15 and TRBJ2-1; maybe TRBD1 (5 bases). Germline CDR1 and CDR2: LNHNV and YYDKDF (reference sequence). Trimming stripped 1 base from V and 4 bases from J, with 17 bases between. The CDR3 has 17 residues. CDR3 DNA: TGTGCCACCAGCAGAGTGGATGAGGACACATATTACAATGAGCAGTTCTTC. Amino acid sequence: CATSRVDEDTYYNEQFF.

The chain combines TRBV28 with TRBJ2-1, with 15 bases that match TRBD2. Trimming removed 6 bases from V and 9 bases from J; junction bases left unmatched: 12. Germline CDR1 and CDR2: MDHEN and SYDVKM. The CDR3 has 17 amino acids. The CDR3 nucleotides read TGTGCCAGCAGCCGGGGACTAGCGGGAGGTCGCAGTGGTGAGCAGTTCTTC. Translating gives CASSRGLAGGRSGEQFF.

This clone was counted only a few times. The V and J genes are TRBV6-5 and TRBJ1-4; tentative D call: TRBD1 (6 bases). The CDR3 contains 12 residues. The germline gives CDR1 MNHEY, CDR2 SVGAGI. DNA of the CDR3: TGTCGGAGACAGGACGAGGGGGAAAAACTGTTTTTT. Its protein is CRRQDEGEKLFF.

The chain is built from TRBV11-3 and TRBJ1-5; no firm D call. The CDR3 sequence is 13 residues long. Germline lookup yields CDR1 SGHNT and CDR2 YENEEA. Trimming stripped 4 bases from V and 3 bases from J, with 7 bases between. The CDR3 DNA follows: TGTGCCAGCAGCTACAGATACAATCAGCCCCAGCATTTT. It is translated as CASSYRYNQPQHF.

The V and J genes are TRBV6-1 and TRBJ1-6, with a tentative D call TRBD1 (5 bases). The CDR3 totals 15 residues. Trimming stripped 4 bases from V and 7 bases from J, with 14 bases between. Germline V CDR1 and CDR2: MNHNS, SASEGT. The CDR3 sequence: CASSVVGGGNSPLHF. The CDR3 region has the DNA TGTGCCAGCAGTGTAGTGGGGGGGGGAAATTCACCCCTCCACTTT.

The chain couples TRBV15 to TRBJ2-3; D unclear. The germline V gene encodes CDR1 LNHNV and CDR2 YYDKDF (reference sequence). Deletions cut 0 bases from V and 4 bases from J, with 8 bases between. CDR3 length equals 14 residues. This CDR3 reads CATSRDGLSDTQYF. The DNA of the CDR3 is TGTGCCACCAGCAGAGATGGGCTATCAGATACGCAGTATTTT.

The rearrangement links TRBV7-9 to TRBJ1-1; a weak D match, TRBD1 (5 bases). Trimming removed 0 bases from V and 4 bases from J, with 9 bases in between. The CDR3 has 14 residues. CDR1 is SEHNR, CDR2 FQNEAQ, per germline (reference sequence). The chain's CDR3 is CASSLAGEGTEAFF. DNA for the CDR3: TGTGCCAGCAGCTTAGCGGGGGAGGGCACTGAAGCTTTCTTT.

This chain uses TRBV28 with TRBJ2-3; 10 bases align to TRBD1. The CDR3 is 15 residues long. Unmatched junction bases numbered 5, after V lost 4 bases and J lost 4 bases. Germline assignment: CDR1 MDHEN and CDR2 SYDVKM. CDR3 in DNA: TGTGCCAGCAGTTACCGGGACAGGGGCCCAGATACGCAGTATTTT. This translates into CASSYRDRGPDTQYF.

For this clone: The junction shows a germline mismatch at one end, possibly a read error. The chain couples TRBV5-1 to TRBJ2-7; D is uncertain. The germline CDR1 and CDR2 sequences are SGHRS and YFSETQ. This CDR3 is 9 amino acids long. Written as DNA, the CDR3 is TGCGCCAGGAGCTACGAGCAGTACTTC. This translates into CARSYEQYF. The complete variable domain, with remaining parts taken from reference TRBV5-1 and TRBJ2-7, reads KAGVTQTPRYLIKTRGQQVTLSCSPISGHRSVSWYQQTPGQGLQFLFEYFSETQRNKGNFPGRFSGRQFSNSRSEMNVSTLELGDSALYLCARSYEQYFGPGTRLTVT.

This clone was counted only a few times. The chain carries TRBV9 and TRBJ2-3, with 11 bases matching TRBD1. The CDR3 contains 19 residues. The V gene's germline CDR1 is SGDLS and CDR2 YYNGEE. Germline trimming cut 3 bases from V and 0 bases from J; bases unmatched to any gene: 12. The CDR3 loop reads CASSGPGVDRGLSTDTQYF. In DNA form, the CDR3 reads TGTGCCAGCAGCGGCCCCGGGGTGGACAGGGGGCTTAGCACAGATACGCAGTATTTT.

The chain uses TRBV7-3 and TRBJ2-5; 12 positions agree with TRBD2. In germline, CDR1 is SGHTA, CDR2 FQGTGA. V dropped 4 bases and J dropped 4; count of bases not matched to a gene: 4. The length of the CDR3 is 15 residues. Here the CDR3 reads CASSSLAGGPETQYF. The CDR3 DNA reads as TGTGCCAGCAGCTCCCTAGCGGGAGGGCCAGAGACCCAGTACTTC.

This clone was seen a handful of times. V gene TRBV6-5 combines with J gene TRBJ2-2; the D is unclear. Germline V gene data show CDR1 as MNHEY and CDR2 as SVGAGI. The V end was cut by 5 bases, the J end by 3 bases, with 4 bases between. The CDR3 has 12 amino acids. CDR3 nucleotides: TGTGCCAGCAGTACTTACACCGGGGAGCTGTTTTTT. Translation gives CASSTYTGELFF.

This clone appeared once. V is TRBV29-1 and J is TRBJ2-7, with a weak D call TRBD1 (5 bases). The germline V and J ends were trimmed by 2 bases and 3 bases, with 20 bases remaining between them. CDR3 length: 16 amino acids. Germline lookup yields CDR1 SQVTM and CDR2 ANQGSEA. CDR3 nucleotide sequence: TGCAGCGTTGAAATAGGTAGGGGATTTCCCAACTACGAGCAGTACTTC. Protein: CSVEIGRGFPNYEQYF.

This clone was detected a few times. J is TRBJ1-1 and V is TRBV11-2, with TRBD1 as a possible D gene (5 bases). With 5 bases removed from V and 4 bases from J, the gap between germline ends came to 20 bases. CDR3 length: 16 amino acids. Germline CDR1 is SGHAT and CDR2 is FQNNGV. The CDR3 nucleotides are TGTGCCAGCAGCCGCGCCCCGGGGGGAAGAGTCACTGAAGCTTTCTTT. The encoded protein is CASSRAPGGRVTEAFF.

V gene TRBV9 combines with J gene TRBJ2-3; D gene unclear. The CDR3 loop spans 16 amino acids. Trimming took 3 bases from V and 2 from J, leaving 16 bases between them. Germline V gene lookup returns CDR1 SGDLS and CDR2 YYNGEE. CDR3 in amino acids: CASSARQAGITDTQYF. CDR3 in DNA: TGTGCCAGCAGCGCCCGGCAGGCCGGTATCACAGATACGCAGTATTTT.

The V call is TRBV7-8, the J call TRBJ2-7; 8 positions agree with TRBD2. Losses at the gene ends were 5 bases for V and 3 bases for J; bases not matched to a gene: 9. Germline V gene lookup returns CDR1 SGHVS and CDR2 FQNEAQ. There are 15 residues in the CDR3. CDR3 bases: TGTGCCAGCAGCCCGCTAGCGGGTTCCTTCTACGAGCAGTACTTC. It yields the protein CASSPLAGSFYEQYF. Variable domain in full (rest from reference TRBV7-8 and TRBJ2-7): GAGVSQSPRYKVAKRGQDVALRCDPISGHVSLFWYQQALGQGPEFLTYFQNEAQLDKSGLPSDRFFAERPEGSVSTLKIQRTQQEDSAVYLCASSPLAGSFYEQYFGPGTRLTVT.

The chain combines TRBV5-4 with TRBJ1-1; D gene unclear. This CDR3 contains 14 residues. V was shortened by 3 bases and J by 0 bases, with 9 bases between the two germline ends. From germline, CDR1 is SGHNT and CDR2 YYREEE (reference sequence). The CDR3 loop is CASSSTSMNTEAFF. In DNA, the CDR3 is TGTGCCAGCAGCTCGACATCTATGAACACTGAAGCTTTCTTT.

The chain combines TRBV11-2 with TRBJ1-2; 7 nucleotides match TRBD1. The CDR3 contains 15 residues. Per the germline V gene, CDR1 is SGHAT and CDR2 is FQNNGV. The V gene end was trimmed by 4 bases and the J gene end by 1 base; junction bases not matched to a gene: 6. CDR3 DNA sequence: TGTGCCAGCAGCTCGGGAGGGGGCAGTAACTATGGCTACACCTTC. Its translation: CASSSGGGSNYGYTF.